The clone carrying this T cell receptor beta chain was picked up many times. What it recognizes is unknown. TCRdb reprocessed the 5' RACE reads via MiXCR and lists one record per CDR3 protein. Here the sample spans a few hundred thousand distinct CDR3 sequences, under 20% being singletons. The data stem from a study of identical twins. Study conclusions and caveats: Low generation probability was overrepresented in out-of-frame alpha sequences shared by twins. There is a chance that invariant MAIT and iNKT cells partially muddied zero-insertion analyses.

Trimming stripped 6 bases from V and 1 base from J, with 8 bases between. This CDR3 is 13 amino acids long. Germline CDR1 reads MNHNS; CDR2 reads SASEGT. The chain couples TRBV6-1 to TRBJ2-3; D may be TRBD1 or TRBD2 (5 bases each). Material for sequencing was naive T cells sorted from blood. The source is a middle-aged man in good health. The CDR3 region is CASRGPGTDTQYF. The DNA for the CDR3 is TGTGCCAGCAGGGGACCCGGCACAGATACGCAGTATTTT.